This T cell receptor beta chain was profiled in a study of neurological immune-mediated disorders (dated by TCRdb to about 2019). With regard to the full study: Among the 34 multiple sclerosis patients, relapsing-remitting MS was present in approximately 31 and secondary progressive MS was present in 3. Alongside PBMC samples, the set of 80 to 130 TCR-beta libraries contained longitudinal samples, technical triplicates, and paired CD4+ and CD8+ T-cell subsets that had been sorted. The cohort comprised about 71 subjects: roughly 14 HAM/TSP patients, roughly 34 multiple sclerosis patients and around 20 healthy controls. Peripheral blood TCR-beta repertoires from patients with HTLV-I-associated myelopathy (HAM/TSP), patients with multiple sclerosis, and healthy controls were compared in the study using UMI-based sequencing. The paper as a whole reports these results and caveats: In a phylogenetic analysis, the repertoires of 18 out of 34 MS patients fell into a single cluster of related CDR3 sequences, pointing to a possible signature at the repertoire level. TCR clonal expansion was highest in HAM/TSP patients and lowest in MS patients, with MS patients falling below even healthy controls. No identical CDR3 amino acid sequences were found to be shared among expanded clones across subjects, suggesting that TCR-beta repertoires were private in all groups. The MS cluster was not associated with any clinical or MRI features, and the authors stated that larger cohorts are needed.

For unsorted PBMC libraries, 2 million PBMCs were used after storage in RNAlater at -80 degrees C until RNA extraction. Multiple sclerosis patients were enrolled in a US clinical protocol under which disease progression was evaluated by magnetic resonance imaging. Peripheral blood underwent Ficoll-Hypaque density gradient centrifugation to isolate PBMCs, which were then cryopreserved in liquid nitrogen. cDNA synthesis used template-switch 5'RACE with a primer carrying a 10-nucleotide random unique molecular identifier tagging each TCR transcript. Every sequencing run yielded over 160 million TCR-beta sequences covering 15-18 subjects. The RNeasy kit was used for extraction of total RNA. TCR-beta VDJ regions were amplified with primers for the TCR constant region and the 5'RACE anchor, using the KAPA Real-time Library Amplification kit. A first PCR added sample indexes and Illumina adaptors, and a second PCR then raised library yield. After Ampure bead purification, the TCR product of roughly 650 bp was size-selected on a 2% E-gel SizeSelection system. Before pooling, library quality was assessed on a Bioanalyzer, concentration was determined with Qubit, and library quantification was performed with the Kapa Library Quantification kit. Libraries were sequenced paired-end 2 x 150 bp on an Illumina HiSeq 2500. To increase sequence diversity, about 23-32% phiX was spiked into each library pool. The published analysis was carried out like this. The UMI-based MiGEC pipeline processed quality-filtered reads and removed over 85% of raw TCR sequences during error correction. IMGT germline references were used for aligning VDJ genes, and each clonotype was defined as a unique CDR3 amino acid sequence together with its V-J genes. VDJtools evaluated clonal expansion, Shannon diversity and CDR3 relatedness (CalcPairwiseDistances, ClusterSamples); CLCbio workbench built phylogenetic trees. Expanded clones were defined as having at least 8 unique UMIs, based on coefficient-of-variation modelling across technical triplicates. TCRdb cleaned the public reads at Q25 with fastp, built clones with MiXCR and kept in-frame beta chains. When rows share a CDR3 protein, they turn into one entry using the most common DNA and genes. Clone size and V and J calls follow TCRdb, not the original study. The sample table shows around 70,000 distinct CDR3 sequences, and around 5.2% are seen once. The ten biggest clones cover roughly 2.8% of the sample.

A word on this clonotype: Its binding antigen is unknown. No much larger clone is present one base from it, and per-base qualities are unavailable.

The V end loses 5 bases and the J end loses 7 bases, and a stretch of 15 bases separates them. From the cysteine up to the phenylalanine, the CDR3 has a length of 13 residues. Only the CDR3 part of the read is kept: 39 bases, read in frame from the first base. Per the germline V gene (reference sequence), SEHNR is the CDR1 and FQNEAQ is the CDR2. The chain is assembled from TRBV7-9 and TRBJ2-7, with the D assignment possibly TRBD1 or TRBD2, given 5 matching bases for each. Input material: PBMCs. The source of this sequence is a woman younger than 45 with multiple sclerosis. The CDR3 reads CASSIRETEEQYF. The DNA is TGTGCCAGCAGCATCAGGGAGACTGAAGAGCAGTACTTC.